This T cell receptor (beta chain) appears in the sequencing data of a study of long-term antiretroviral therapy in people with HIV. Trimming removed 4 bases from V and 5 bases from J; junction bases left unmatched: 10. The CDR3 consists of 14 residues. Per germline, CDR1 GTSNPN and CDR2 SVGIG (reference sequence). A note on this clone: Its matching antigen is unknown.

At survey level, the immunoSEQ assay was run in its v3.0 version. Some clones are missing from TCRdb's copy, which holds only in-frame ones; the method was immunoSEQ multiplex PCR. The profile covers tens of thousands of clones, with around 88% appearing a single time and about 5% taken by the ten largest. Study-wide findings and caveats: Relative to control repertoires, HIV repertoires exhibited narrower CDR3 length ranges.

Each contributor possessed a minimum of one pre-ART and a minimum of two post-ART PBMC samples. There were no participants with HIV treated outside the United States. Specimen: unsorted PBMCs, collected more than 4.3 years after starting antiretroviral therapy. The J gene is TRBJ2-7, the V gene TRBV30; 8 bases map to TRBD1. The TCR originated in a man under 40 with HIV. CDR3 DNA sequence: TGTGCCTGGACCGCGGGACAGGTAGGGAACGAGCAGTACTTC. Protein product: CAWTAGQVGNEQYF.